This T cell receptor (beta chain) was identified in a study of beta chain features in type 1 diabetes. Points from the study as a whole: Type 1 diabetes patients had moderately but significantly shorter TCRB CDR3s in all four CD4+ subsets.

Germline values: CDR1 GTSNPN, CDR2 SVGIG (reference sequence). CDR3 length equals 15 residues. The V end was cut by 0 bases, the J end by 5 bases, with 16 bases between. The isolated RNA, all of it, was reverse transcribed, so expressed TCRB transcripts were what got sequenced. Here immunoSEQ multiplex PCR was the method, and the copy in TCRdb shows in-frame clones only, minus some. Of roughly 180,000 clones listed, approximately 8.4% are singletons. As to this clone: The antigen is undetermined.

The specimen was central memory CD4+ T cells from blood. The TCR was taken from a young man with type 1 diabetes. This chain connects TRBV30 to TRBJ1-2; the D gene is possibly TRBD1 (6 bases). The CDR3 spells CAWSVFRGGGYGYTF. The CDR3 region has the DNA TGTGCCTGGAGTGTATTTCGGGGGGGCGGTTATGGCTACACCTTC.